This T cell receptor (beta chain) is from a study of shared clonotypes between healthy human individuals. Study summary: The study drew on a couple of women and a few men aged 18 to 49 as donors.

Genomic DNA per cell subset filled all wells of several immunoSEQ plates. The authors' processing: There were no quality scores in the junction-only immunoSEQ sequences, so filtering differed. TCRdb's table, derived via immunoSEQ multiplex PCR, lists solely in-frame clones and lacks some. V, J and clone size are those of that table, while D and trimming were read from the DNA. The sample lists approximately 2,200,000 clones; 90% to 95% were seen once. To note about this clone: This same CDR3 is encoded by further DNA sequences in the sample.

CD45RO-negative, CCR7-positively selected cells formed the naive CD8 fraction, excluding terminally differentiated effector memory CD45RA+ cells. Donors, healthy HIV-negative adults, lacked recent acute infections or vaccinations. The CDR3 consists of 14 residues. CDR1 and CDR2 (germline): MNHEY, SMNVEV (reference sequence). V was shortened by 3 bases and J by 3 bases, with 12 bases between the two germline ends. The chain carries TRBV27 and TRBJ2-7, with a possible D match to TRBD1 (5 bases). The sample was naive CD8+ T cells from PBMCs. This sequence was found in a man younger than 35 in good health. Some clones in this sample may be carry-over from other donors' samples. The CDR3 DNA follows: TGTGCCAGCAGTTTCGGAACCAGGGTCTACGAGCAGTACTTC. Amino acids: CASSFGTRVYEQYF.